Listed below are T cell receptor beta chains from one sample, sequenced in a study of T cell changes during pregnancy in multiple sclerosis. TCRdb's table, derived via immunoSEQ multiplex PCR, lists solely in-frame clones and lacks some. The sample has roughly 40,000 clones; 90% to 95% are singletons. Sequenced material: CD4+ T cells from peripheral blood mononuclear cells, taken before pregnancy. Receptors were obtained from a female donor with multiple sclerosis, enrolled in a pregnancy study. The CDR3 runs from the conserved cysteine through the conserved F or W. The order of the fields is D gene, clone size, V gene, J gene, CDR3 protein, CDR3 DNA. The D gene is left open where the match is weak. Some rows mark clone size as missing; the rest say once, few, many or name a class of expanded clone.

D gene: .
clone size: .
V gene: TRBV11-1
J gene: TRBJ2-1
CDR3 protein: CASSLVAGSHNEQFF
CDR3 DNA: TGTGCCAGCAGCCTGGTAGCAGGGTCCCACAATGAGCAGTTCTTC

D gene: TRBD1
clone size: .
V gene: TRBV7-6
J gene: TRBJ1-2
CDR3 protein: CASSLTARRTGGLYGYTF
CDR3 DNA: TGTGCCAGCAGTTTAACCGCGCGACGGACAGGGGGCCTCTATGGCTACACCTTC

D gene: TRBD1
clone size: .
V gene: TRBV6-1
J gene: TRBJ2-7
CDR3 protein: CASKPTTGIYEQYF
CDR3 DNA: TGTGCCAGCAAACCAACGACAGGGATCTACGAGCAGTACTTC

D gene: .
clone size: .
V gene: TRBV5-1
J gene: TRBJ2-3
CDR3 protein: CASSLATDTQYF
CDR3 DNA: TGCGCCAGCAGCTTGGCTACAGATACGCAGTATTTT

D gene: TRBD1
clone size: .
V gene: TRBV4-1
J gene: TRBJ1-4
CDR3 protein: CASSQSDRVGEKLFF
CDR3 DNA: TGCGCCAGCAGCCAATCGGACAGGGTCGGTGAAAAACTGTTTTTT

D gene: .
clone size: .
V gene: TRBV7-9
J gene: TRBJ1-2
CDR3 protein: CASSTRTEGRRGYTF
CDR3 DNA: TGTGCCAGCAGCACCCGGACAGAAGGGCGAAGGGGCTACACCTTC

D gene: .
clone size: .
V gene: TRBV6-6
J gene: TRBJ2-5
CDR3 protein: CATTLMKTQYF
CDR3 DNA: TGTGCCACGACTCTAATGAAGACCCAGTACTTC

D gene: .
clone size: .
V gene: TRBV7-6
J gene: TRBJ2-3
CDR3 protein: CASSLGTGSSLRTDTQYF
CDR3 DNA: TGTGCCAGCAGCTTAGGGACGGGGTCTAGCCTCCGCACAGATACGCAGTATTTT

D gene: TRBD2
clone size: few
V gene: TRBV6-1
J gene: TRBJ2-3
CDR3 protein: CASSDRWGLHSTDTQYF
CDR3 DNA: TGTGCCAGCAGTGATAGATGGGGACTACATAGCACAGATACGCAGTATTTT

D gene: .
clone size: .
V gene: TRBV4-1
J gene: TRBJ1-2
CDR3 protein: CASSQDRQFYGYTF
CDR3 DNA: TGCGCCAGCAGCCAAGATCGTCAGTTCTATGGCTACACCTTC

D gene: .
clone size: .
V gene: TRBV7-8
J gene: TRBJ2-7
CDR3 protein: CASSWDQGGSYEQYF
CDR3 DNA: TGTGCCAGCAGCTGGGACCAGGGGGGCTCCTACGAGCAGTACTTC

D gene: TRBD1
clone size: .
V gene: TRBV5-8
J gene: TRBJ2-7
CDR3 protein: CASSLTGGGPYEQYF
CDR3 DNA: TGTGCCAGCAGCTTGACAGGGGGCGGCCCCTACGAGCAGTACTTC

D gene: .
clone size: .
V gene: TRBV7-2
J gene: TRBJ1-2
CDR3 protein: CASSLQENYGYTF
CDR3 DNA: TGTGCCAGCAGCCTACAGGAGAACTATGGCTACACCTTC

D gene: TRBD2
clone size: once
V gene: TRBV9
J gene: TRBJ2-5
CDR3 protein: CASSPRHSGGEETQYF
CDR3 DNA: TGTGCCAGCAGCCCGCGGCACAGCGGGGGGGAGGAGACCCAGTACTTC

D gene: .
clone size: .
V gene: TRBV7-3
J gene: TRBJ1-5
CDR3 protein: CASSLSGNQPQHF
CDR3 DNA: TGTGCCAGCAGCTTATCGGGAAATCAGCCCCAGCATTTT

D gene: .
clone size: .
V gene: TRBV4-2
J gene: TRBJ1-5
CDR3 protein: CASSQEPQAVSNQPQHF
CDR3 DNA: TGTGCCAGCAGCCAAGAACCCCAGGCTGTTAGCAATCAGCCCCAGCATTTT

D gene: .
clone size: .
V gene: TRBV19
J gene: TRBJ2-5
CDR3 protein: CASRDQETQYF
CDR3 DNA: TGTGCCAGCAGGGATCAAGAGACCCAGTACTTC

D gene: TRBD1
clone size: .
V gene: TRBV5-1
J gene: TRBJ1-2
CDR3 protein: CASSYNGDRVDGYTF
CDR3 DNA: TGCGCCAGCAGTTATAACGGGGACAGGGTAGATGGCTACACCTTC

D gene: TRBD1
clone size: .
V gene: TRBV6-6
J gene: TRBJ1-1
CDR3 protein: CASSGQGAEAFF
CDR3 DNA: TGTGCCAGCAGTGGACAGGGGGCTGAAGCTTTCTTT

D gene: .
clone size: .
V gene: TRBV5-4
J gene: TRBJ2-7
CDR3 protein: CASSLGEPYEQYF
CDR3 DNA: TGTGCCAGCAGCTTGGGGGAGCCATACGAGCAGTACTTC

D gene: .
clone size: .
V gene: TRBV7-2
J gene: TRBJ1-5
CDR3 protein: CASSQLGGNQPQHF
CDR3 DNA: TGTGCCAGCAGCCAACTAGGGGGAAATCAGCCCCAGCATTTT

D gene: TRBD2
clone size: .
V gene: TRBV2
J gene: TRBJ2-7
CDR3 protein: CASTERGGPYEQYF
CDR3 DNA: TGTGCCAGCACAGAGCGGGGGGGCCCCTACGAGCAGTACTTC

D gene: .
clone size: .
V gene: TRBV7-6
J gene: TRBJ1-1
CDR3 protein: CASSLATGNTEAFF
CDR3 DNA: TGTGCCAGCAGCTTAGCGACAGGGAACACTGAAGCTTTCTTT

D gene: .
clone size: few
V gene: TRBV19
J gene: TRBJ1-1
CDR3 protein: CASMEQGRDTEAFF
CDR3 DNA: TGTGCCAGTATGGAACAGGGACGGGACACTGAAGCTTTCTTT

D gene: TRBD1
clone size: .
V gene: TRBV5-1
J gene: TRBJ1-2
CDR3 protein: CASSLADRVPYGYTF
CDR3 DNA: TGCGCCAGCAGCTTGGCGGACAGGGTCCCCTATGGCTACACCTTC

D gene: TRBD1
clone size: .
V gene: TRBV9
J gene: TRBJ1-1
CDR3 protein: CASSQTGGKGTTEAFF
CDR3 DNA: TGTGCCAGCAGTCAGACAGGGGGCAAAGGGACGACTGAAGCTTTCTTT

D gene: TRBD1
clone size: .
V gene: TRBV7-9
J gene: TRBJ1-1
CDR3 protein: CASSRLDRGGTEAFF
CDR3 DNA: TGTGCCAGCAGCAGGCTGGACAGGGGAGGCACTGAAGCTTTCTTT

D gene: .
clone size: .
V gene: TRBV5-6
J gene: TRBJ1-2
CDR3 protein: CASSLPGANYGYTF
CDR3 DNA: TGTGCCAGCAGCTTACCAGGGGCTAACTATGGCTACACCTTC

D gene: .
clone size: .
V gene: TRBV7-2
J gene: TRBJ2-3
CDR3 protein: CASSLRGHTDTQYF
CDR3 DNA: TGTGCCAGCAGCTTACGAGGGCACACAGATACGCAGTATTTT